A selection of T cell receptor beta chains follows, all from one sample in a study of shared clonotypes between healthy human individuals. The assay was immunoSEQ multiplex PCR, and TCRdb's table has in-frame clones only and misses some. The top ten hold over 0.12% of the sample, which has roughly 2.5 million clones, around 94% seen once. Input material: naive CD4+ T cells sorted from blood. These TCRs come from a young man in good health. CDR3s include the opening cysteine and the closing phenylalanine or tryptophan. D genes are given only for firm matches. Expanded clones are given a class, and other clones once, few, many or no size at all.

V gene	D gene	J gene	clone size	CDR3 DNA	CDR3 protein
TRBV28	-	TRBJ2-5	-	TGTGCCAGCAGTTTCTCTCGGGGACGCTATGGGGAGACCCAGTACTTC	CASSFSRGRYGETQYF
TRBV6-5	-	TRBJ1-6	-	TGTGCCAGCAGTTACTCGACCAGTAATTCACCCCTCCACTTT	CASSYSTSNSPLHF
TRBV2	-	TRBJ2-7	-	TGTGCCAGCAGACAGGGGGGGGCTAATGGGTACGAGCAGTACTTC	CASRQGGANGYEQYF
TRBV2	TRBD1	TRBJ1-2	-	TGTGCCAGCAGAGGGACAGGGACCTATGGCTACACCTTC	CASRGTGTYGYTF
TRBV18	-	TRBJ2-1	-	TGTGCCAGCTCACCACCACATGGGGGATTCTACAATGAGCAGTTCTTC	CASSPPHGGFYNEQFF
TRBV6-1	TRBD2	TRBJ2-3	-	TGTGCCAGCGGGGGACTAGCTGGGGGCACAGATACGCAGTATTTT	CASGGLAGGTDTQYF
TRBV11-2	TRBD2	TRBJ2-7	-	TGTGCCAGCAGCTTAGTAGGCGGGAGTTTTTACGAGCAGTACTTC	CASSLVGGSFYEQYF
TRBV18	-	TRBJ2-6	once	TGTGCCAGCCCCCAGGGCAACACTGGGGCCAACGTCCTGACTTTC	CASPQGNTGANVLTF
TRBV7-8	TRBD2	TRBJ2-7	-	TGTGCCAGCAGCTTAGCGGGGGGGACCTACGAGCAGTACTTC	CASSLAGGTYEQYF
TRBV10-3	TRBD2	TRBJ2-3	-	TGTGCCTCCCTTGGGCGGGGGGGCCGGAGCACAGATACGCAGTATTTT	CASLGRGGRSTDTQYF
TRBV7-2	-	TRBJ1-5	once	TGTGCCAGCAGTAAACGGGCGGCAAGCAATCAGCCCCAGCATTTT	CASSKRAASNQPQHF
TRBV18	-	TRBJ2-7	once	TGTGCCAGCTCACCAGGCGCTCAGTCCGACGAGCAGTACTTC	CASSPGAQSDEQYF
TRBV27	-	TRBJ1-2	-	TGTGCCAGCAGTTCCACGTCAAGAGCTAACTATGGCTACACCTTC	CASSSTSRANYGYTF
TRBV19	TRBD1	TRBJ1-5	once	TGTGCCAGTAGTATGGACAGGGTCGGTCAGCCCCAGCATTTT	CASSMDRVGQPQHF
TRBV14	-	TRBJ2-7	-	TGTGCCAGCAGCCAAGTATCTGCATACCTTAGCTCCTACGAGCAGTACTTC	CASSQVSAYLSSYEQYF
TRBV7-2	TRBD2	TRBJ2-1	-	TGTGCCAGCAGCCACCCCGGGGGGGCCTCCTACAATGAGCAGTTCTTC	CASSHPGGASYNEQFF
TRBV7-9	-	TRBJ2-2	-	TGTGCCAGCAGCTCAAGACTAGGGGTCACCGGGGAGCTGTTTTTT	CASSSRLGVTGELFF
TRBV19	-	TRBJ2-7	once	TGTGCCAGTAGTGTTGACTTTCAGGGGCGCCGGGCTAAAGAGCAGTACTTC	CASSVDFQGRRAKEQYF
TRBV30	TRBD1	TRBJ2-5	-	TGTGCCTGGAGTGTGGGGACAGGGGGAGAGACCCAGTACTTC	CAWSVGTGGETQYF
TRBV6-1	TRBD1	TRBJ1-5	once	TGTGCCAGCAGTGGAGGGACAGGACTCAATCAGCCCCAGCATTTT	CASSGGTGLNQPQHF